This T cell receptor beta chain was obtained from a study of CD8 T cells in Susac syndrome. Reverse transcription of roughly 0.5 to 1 ug RNA was carried out with random hexamers. Amplification of TCR beta CDR3 was carried out by immunoSEQ multiplex PCR, which covered 54 Vbeta and 13 Jbeta segments. MiXCR, run by TCRdb on the immunoSEQ multiplex PCR reads, gives a single entry per CDR3 protein. The sample carries some 99,000 distinct CDR3 sequences, 96% recorded once. CDR1 and CDR2 (germline): SNHLY, FYNNEI. Unmatched junction bases numbered 5, after V lost 7 bases and J lost 3 bases. The CDR3 totals 14 residues.

V is TRBV2 and J is TRBJ2-1, with 8 positions matching TRBD1. Sequences were obtained from CD4+ T cells from PBMCs. The TCR sequence derives from a human donor in good health. The CDR3 nucleotides are TGTGCCAGCAATCGACAGGGGCTCTACAATGAGCAGTTCTTC. It codes for CASNRQGLYNEQFF.